This T cell receptor (beta chain) is drawn from a study of identifying expanded T cells in peripheral blood. The method was immunoSEQ multiplex PCR; TCRdb's version includes in-frame clones alone and lacks a portion of them. The sample contains 95,000 to 150,000 clones, around 84% of which appear only once. Study results and caveats: Roughly 1.1 clones differed between technical replicates, versus about 15 and 19 over time. Across healthy donors, higher total template counts meant significantly greater approximately two-week count variance.

V was clipped by 3 bases and J by 7 bases; unmatched bases: 7. The CDR3 length is 15 residues. Germline V gene data show CDR1 as LGHNA and CDR2 as YSLEER. This clone has a single count. Antigen: not known. Sequenced material: blood. The receptor was isolated from a person aged 18 to 75 in good health. This rearrangement joins TRBV4-3 to TRBJ2-7; 12 nucleotides align to TRBD1. The CDR3 loop is CASSQGTGGLEEQYF. The CDR3 nucleotides are TGCGCCAGCAGCCAGGGGACAGGGGGCTTGGAAGAGCAGTACTTC.